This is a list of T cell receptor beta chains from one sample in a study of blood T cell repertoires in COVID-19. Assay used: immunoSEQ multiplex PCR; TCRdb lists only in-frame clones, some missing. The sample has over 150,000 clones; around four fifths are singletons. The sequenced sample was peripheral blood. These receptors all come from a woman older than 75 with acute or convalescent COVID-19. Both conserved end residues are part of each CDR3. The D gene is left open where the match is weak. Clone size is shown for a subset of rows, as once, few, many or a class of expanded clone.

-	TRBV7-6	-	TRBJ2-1	TGTGCCAGCAGCTTACCCGGGGGTCTCACCTACAATGAGCAGTTCTTC	CASSLPGGLTYNEQFF
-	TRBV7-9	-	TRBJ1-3	TGTGCCAGCAGCTTAGCAGACGGCAGGCTGATCTCTGGAAACACCATATATTTT	CASSLADGRLISGNTIYF
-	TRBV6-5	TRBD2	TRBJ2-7	TGTGCCAGCAGTTACTCTTCTAGCGGGTCCTACGAGCAGTACTTC	CASSYSSSGSYEQYF
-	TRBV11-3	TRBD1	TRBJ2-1	TGTGCCAGCAGCCTCTATCCGCCGGGACAGGGAAGTTACAATGAGCAGTTCTTC	CASSLYPPGQGSYNEQFF
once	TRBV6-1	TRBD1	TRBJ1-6	TGTGCCAGCAGTATGGGACAGCCTAATTCACCCCTCCACTTT	CASSMGQPNSPLHF
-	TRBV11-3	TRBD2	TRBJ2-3	TGTGCCAGCAGCTTAGGGTCTCTAGCGGGAGCAGGCACAGATACGCAGTATTTT	CASSLGSLAGAGTDTQYF
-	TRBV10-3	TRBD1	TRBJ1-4	TGTGCCATCAGTGAGCTACGACCGGGACAGAATGAAAAACTGTTTTTT	CAISELRPGQNEKLFF
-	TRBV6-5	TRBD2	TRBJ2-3	TGTGCCAGCAGTCAACTAGCGGGAGGTCCGAATACGCAGTATTTT	CASSQLAGGPNTQYF
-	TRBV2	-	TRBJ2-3	TGTGCCAGCAGTGTAACGGGGGTAGATACGCAGTATTTT	CASSVTGVDTQYF
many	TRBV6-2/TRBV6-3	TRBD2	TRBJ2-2	TGTGCCAGCAGCTTCGGGGGGGCCAACACCGGGGAGCTGTTTTTT	CASSFGGANTGELFF
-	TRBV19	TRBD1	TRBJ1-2	TGTGCCAGTGGCAGGGGGTCCCACTATGGCTACACCTTC	CASGRGSHYGYTF
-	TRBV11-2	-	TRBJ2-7	TGTGCCAGCCGAGGTAACTACGAGCAGTACTTC	CASRGNYEQYF
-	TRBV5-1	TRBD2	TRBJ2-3	TGCGCCAGCAGCTTACAAGCGGGAGCCCGAGGACCTAGCACAGATACGCAGTATTTT	CASSLQAGARGPSTDTQYF
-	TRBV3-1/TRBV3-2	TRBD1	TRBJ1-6	TGTGCCAGCAGCCACGGGACAGGAGAATCACCCCTCCACTTT	CASSHGTGESPLHF
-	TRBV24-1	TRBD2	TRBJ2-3	TGTGCCACCAGTGATTCACGGGGGGGCGGAACAGATACGCAGTATTTT	CATSDSRGGGTDTQYF
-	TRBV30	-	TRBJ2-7	TGTGCCTGGAGAGGGGGCTACGAGCAGTACTTC	CAWRGGYEQYF
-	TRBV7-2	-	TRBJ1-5	TGTGCCAGCAGCCCGACAGGAACTGGGCAGCCCCAGCATTTT	CASSPTGTGQPQHF
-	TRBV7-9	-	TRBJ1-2	TGTGCCAGCAGCGAAAGGGGGAATCCTAACTATGGCTACACCTTC	CASSERGNPNYGYTF
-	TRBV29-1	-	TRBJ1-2	TGCAGCCCTTTCCGACAGGATAACTATGGCTACACCTTC	CSPFRQDNYGYTF
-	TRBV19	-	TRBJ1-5	TGTGCCAGTAGTATAGAAACAGGCAGCAATCAGCCCCAGCATTTT	CASSIETGSNQPQHF
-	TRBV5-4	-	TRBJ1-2	TGTGCCAGCAGCTTTCCCGGGACTTATGGCTACACCTTC	CASSFPGTYGYTF
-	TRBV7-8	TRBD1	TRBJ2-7	TGTGCCAGCAGCCCCAGACAGGGAAACGAGCAGTACTTC	CASSPRQGNEQYF